This T cell receptor beta chain is from a study of T cell responses to AZD1222 COVID-19 vaccine. Repertoires were generated with immunoSEQ multiplex PCR, while TCRdb's copy carries only in-frame clones and drops some. Of about 150,000 clones in the sample, just over 90% are singletons; the top ten hold under 10%. V lost 6 bases and J 3 bases, leaving 8 bases between the germline ends. Germline V gives CDR1 SQVTM, CDR2 ANQGSEA. The CDR3 covers 11 residues. The sample in question was peripheral blood, obtained on day 0 of AZD1222 vaccination. The chain links TRBV29-1 to TRBJ1-1; D gene ambiguous. The receptor was derived from an adult in good health. CDR3 protein: CSVWLDTEAFF. The CDR3 DNA follows: TGCAGCGTGTGGTTGGACACTGAAGCTTTCTTT.